A single sample is the source of the 28 T cell receptor beta chains below, sequenced in a study of tumor and adjacent non-tumor tissue in lung cancer. The library came from three nested PCR rounds adapted from ARM-PCR protocols. MiXCR was run by TCRdb on the multiplex PCR reads, yielding one entry per CDR3 protein. The sample lists approximately 68,000 distinct CDR3 sequences, about three quarters occurring once. No cell sorting was done before RNA was extracted from the tissue. Sequencing used lung tumor tissue. The receptor set was obtained from a man in his sixties with non-small cell lung cancer.

The chain joins TRBV29-1 to TRBJ2-3; TRBD2 is a possible D gene (5 bases). The V end was cut by 5 bases, the J end by 4 bases, with 16 bases between. Germline assignment: CDR1 SQVTM and CDR2 ANQGSEA. The CDR3 spans 14 residues. CDR3: CSVSMASRSDTQYF. The CDR3 DNA follows: TGCAGCGTTTCTATGGCTAGCCGCTCAGATACGCAGTATTTT.

Worth noting for this clonotype: One junction end disagrees with the germline gene, perhaps due to a read error. The CDR3 nucleotides read TGTGCCAGCACCTCAGCGCGGGGGGAGACTCAGTACTTC. Its protein product is CASTSARGETQYF. V usage is TRBV6-2 or TRBV6-3 and J usage is TRBJ2-5; TRBD2 matches at 8 bases. The CDR3 length is 13 residues. Germline V CDR1 and CDR2: MNHEY, SVGEGT.

The V call is TRBV20-1, the J call TRBJ1-1, with D tentatively TRBD1 (5 bases). Trimming removed 5 bases at V and 6 bases at J, with 16 bases between. Germline lookup yields CDR1 DFQATT and CDR2 SNEGSKA (reference sequence). The CDR3 consists of 13 residues. Here the CDR3 DNA reads TGCAGTGCTCACTCTGGGAGGGGTCCTGAAGCTTTCTTT. It is translated as CSAHSGRGPEAFF.

The V gene is TRBV10-2, the J gene TRBJ1-2; D ambiguous. CDR3 length equals 13 residues. The germline V and J ends were trimmed by 10 bases and 7 bases, with 19 bases remaining between them. Germline-derived CDR1 and CDR2 are WSHSY and SAAADI. This CDR3 is CATTGNLPCGYTF. The CDR3 nucleotides are TGCGCCACGACGGGCAACCTCCCCTGTGGCTACACCTTC.

As concerns this clonotype: The final CDR3 position lacks the conserved phenylalanine or tryptophan, pointing to a likely read error. The gene calls are TRBV6-1 and TRBJ2-7; 7 bases map to TRBD1. The V gene's germline CDR1 is MNHNS and CDR2 SASEGT. The CDR3 is 11 amino acids. CDR3 in DNA: TGTGTGAGCAGTAGGACAGGCGAGCAGTACTTA. Amino acids: CVSSRTGEQYL.

Note on this clonotype: A much larger clone is a single base away; this may be a read error. The chain links TRBV21-1 to TRBJ2-3. TRBV21-1 counts as a pseudogene. The CDR3 runs 13 residues. The CDR3 region has the DNA TGTGCCAGCACCATCCGAGATTTAGATACGCTGTATTTT. Residues: CASTIRDLDTLYF.

In regard to this clonotype: An end of the junction does not agree with germline; a read error may underlie this. The CDR3 is CTSGYNRGSGNILYF. CDR3 coding DNA: TGTACCAGCGGTTACAACCGGGGTTCAGGGAACATTCTGTACTTC. The chain combines TRBV6-5 with TRBJ2-4; TRBD1 or TRBD2 may be the D gene (5 bases each). In germline, CDR1 is MNHEY, CDR2 SVGAGI. The length of the CDR3 is 15 residues.

In this sample, this clonotype turned up once. At one end, the junction sequence differs from germline, possibly due to a read error. V is TRBV6-2 or TRBV6-3 and J is TRBJ1-4; D not certain. CDR3 length: 15 residues. Germline CDR1 reads MNHEY; CDR2 reads SVGEGT. CDR3 coding DNA: TGTGCCAGCAGTTACTACGTTGGACCCCAAGGAAAACTGTTATTT. Translation: CASSYYVGPQGKLLF.

In the case of this clonotype: The junction shows a germline mismatch at one end, possibly a read error. This chain's CDR3 is CAIGWEFSGANVMTF. The CDR3 coding sequence is TGCGCCATCGGATGGGAATTCTCTGGGGCCAACGTCATGACTTTC. The rearrangement uses TRBV5-1 and TRBJ2-6; tentative D call: TRBD1 (5 bases). The CDR3 loop spans 15 amino acids. Germline CDR1 reads SGHRS; CDR2 reads YFSETQ.

For this clonotype: Because the CDR3 is missing its conserved closing phenylalanine or tryptophan, this is likely a read error. CDR3 sequence reads: CIGGGDTQYV. CDR3 nucleotides: TGCATTGGTGGTGGAGATACGCAGTATGTT. The V gene is TRBV29-1, the J gene TRBJ2-3; the D is unclear. Germline loops: CDR1 SQVTM, CDR2 ANQGSEA. The CDR3 has 10 residues.

For this clonotype: At one end, the junction sequence differs from germline, possibly due to a read error. The gene calls are TRBV6-6 and TRBJ2-1; 8 bases map to TRBD2. CDR1 and CDR2 from the germline V gene are MNHNY and SVGAGI (reference sequence). This CDR3 has 15 residues. Here the CDR3 reads CTSSLSQRERNEQFF. The CDR3 nucleotides are TGTACCAGCAGTCTTTCCCAGCGGGAGCGGAATGAGCAGTTCTTC.

Turning to this clonotype: The germline gene is not matched at one end of the junction; a read error may be the cause. This chain uses TRBV29-1 with TRBJ2-3, with D possibly TRBD2 on 6 matching bases. CDR3 length: 14 residues. Per germline, CDR1 SQVTM and CDR2 ANQGSEA. CDR3 DNA: TGCAGTGTTGACCCGGGACTGATGACAGATACGCAGTATTTT. It codes for CSVDPGLMTDTQYF.

This clonotype occurred once. Its ends do not fully match the called genes, so a read error is possible. The chain uses TRBV11-3 and TRBJ2-3; 7 nucleotides match TRBD2. CDR3 length: 16 amino acids. The germline V gene encodes CDR1 SGHNT and CDR2 YENEEA. For the CDR3, the DNA is TGTGCCAGCAGCCTTGGACTAGTGGATAGCACACATACGCAGTATTTC. Amino acids: CASSLGLVDSTHTQYF. The full variable domain, rest sourced from reference TRBV11-3 and TRBJ2-3, is EAGVVQSPRYKIIEKKQPVAFWCNPISGHNTLYWYLQNLGQGPELLIRYENEEAVDDSQLPKDRFSAERLKGVDSTLKIQPAELGDSAVYLCASSLGLVDSTHTQYFGPGTRLTVL.

In regard to this clonotype: At one end the junction does not follow the germline gene, possibly because of a read error. The chain is built from TRBV20-1 and TRBJ1-2; a possible D gene is TRBD1 (6 bases). This CDR3 comprises 13 residues. CDR1 is DFQATT, CDR2 SNEGSKA, per germline (reference sequence). The CDR3 DNA sequence: TGCAGTGCTAAAGCAGGGGCTAACTATGGCTACACATTC. Translated: CSAKAGANYGYTF.

This clonotype was observed once. A junction boundary mismatches the germline segment, possibly from a read error. The chain joins TRBV29-1 to TRBJ1-4; maybe TRBD1 (6 bases). Looked up from germline, CDR1 is SQVTM and CDR2 is ANQGSEA. The CDR3 is 14 amino acids. The CDR3 DNA reads TGTGGCGCTGAGGGGGGCGCCAGTAATGAAAAACTGTTTTTT. Protein product: CGAEGGASNEKLFF.

On this clonotype itself: Given a much more abundant clone one base away, this may be a read error. The rearrangement joins TRBV12-3 or TRBV12-4 to TRBJ1-6; D call uncertain. This CDR3 is built from 14 residues. V was pared by 7 bases and J by 7 bases, with 14 bases between. CDR3 coding DNA: TGTGCCAGCACCCGCGGATCAAGGAATTCACCCCTCCACTTT. Protein sequence: CASTRGSRNSPLHF.

This chain uses TRBV6-2 or TRBV6-3 with TRBJ2-3, with 7 bases matching TRBD2. V lost 8 bases and J lost 3; bases outside the gene matches: 14. The CDR3 is 16 residues long. Looked up from germline, CDR1 is MNHEY and CDR2 is SVGEGT. CDR3 bases: TGTGCCAGCTGCTCCCTTCAGGCGGGAGCTACAGATACGCAGTATTTT. Translating gives CASCSLQAGATDTQYF.

This clonotype ranks as medium-sized. The chain carries TRBV20-1 and TRBJ2-7; 7 bases line up with TRBD2. From germline, CDR1 is DFQATT and CDR2 SNEGSKA (reference sequence). V dropped 6 bases and J dropped 1; count of bases not matched to a gene: 12. The CDR3 is 15 residues long. This CDR3 reads CSASSGLENSYEQYF. In nucleotides, the CDR3 is TGCAGTGCATCCTCCGGACTAGAGAATTCCTACGAGCAGTACTTC.

On this clonotype: A junction boundary mismatches the germline segment, possibly from a read error. The chain is built from TRBV12-5 and TRBJ2-7, with D unresolved. The germline CDR1 and CDR2 sequences are LGHNT and FRNRAP. This CDR3 comprises 19 residues. The CDR3 is CASALEFSSFTTHPDEQYF. The DNA for the CDR3 is TGTGCTAGTGCTTTGGAGTTTAGCAGCTTTACCACCCACCCGGACGAGCAGTACTTC.

Concerning this clonotype itself: One end of the junction does not line up with germline, which may come from a read error. The chain uses TRBV6-5 and TRBJ2-3; D call uncertain. CDR1 is MNHEY, CDR2 SVGAGI, per germline. The CDR3 covers 14 residues. The CDR3 sequence is CTSSAASAPRTQYF. Here the CDR3 DNA reads TGTACCAGCAGTGCGGCCTCAGCTCCCCGTACGCAGTATTTT.

Details on this clonotype: A much larger clone sits a single nucleotide away, making a read error possible. The V call is TRBV28, the J call TRBJ2-7; tentative D call: TRBD1 (5 bases). CDR3 length: 12 amino acids. Germline lookup yields CDR1 MDHEN and CDR2 SYDVKM. The CDR3 sequence is CPRVLEAYEQYF. DNA for the CDR3: TGTCCCAGGGTGTTAGAAGCTTACGAGCAGTACTTC.

The table lists this clonotype with a few counts. V gene TRBV28 combines with J gene TRBJ2-1; 8 bases align to TRBD1. The ends lost 4 bases at V and 7 bases at J; junction bases unmatched: 12. Germline lookup yields CDR1 MDHEN and CDR2 SYDVKM. This CDR3 has 16 residues. CDR3 coding DNA: TGTGCCAGCAGTTCCCCTTCTGGACAGGGTGTAAATGAGCAGTTCTTC. It translates to CASSSPSGQGVNEQFF.

Comments on this clonotype: At one end the junction does not follow the germline gene, possibly because of a read error. CDR3 in amino acids: CASSTTGRTGLETQYF. CDR3 in DNA: TGTGCCAGCAGTACTACCGGGAGGACGGGGCTGGAGACCCAATACTTC. The chain uses TRBV6-5 and TRBJ2-5; 7 bases fit TRBD2. This CDR3 comprises 16 residues. CDR1 is MNHEY, CDR2 SVGAGI, per germline.

As to this clonotype: At one end the junction does not follow the germline gene, possibly because of a read error. V usage is TRBV6-1 and J usage is TRBJ1-1; a possible D gene is TRBD1 (5 bases). The germline V gene has CDR1 MNHNS and CDR2 SASEGT. The CDR3 extends over 13 amino acids. As DNA, the CDR3 is TGCGCTAGCAGTCTCTCGACAGAGAGATTGGCTTTCTTT. Translated, it gives CASSLSTERLAFF.

With regard to this clonotype: A read error may produce the germline difference seen at one junction end. The chain carries TRBV5-4 and TRBJ2-2, with D possibly matching TRBD1 (5 bases). Germline V gene sequence: CDR1 SGHNT, CDR2 YYREEE (reference sequence). The CDR3 sequence is 14 residues long. For the CDR3, the DNA is TGTGTCAGCAGCATGGACAAGGGGACCGGGGAGCTGTTTTTT. Amino acids: CVSSMDKGTGELFF.

This clonotype showed up many times. The rearrangement joins TRBV11-2 to TRBJ2-1; 8 bases align to TRBD1. This CDR3 contains 15 residues. Germline trimming cut 3 bases from V and 5 bases from J; bases unmatched to any gene: 6. The germline gives CDR1 SGHAT, CDR2 FQNNGV. In DNA form, the CDR3 reads TGTGCCAGCAGCTTCGGGACAGGAGAAAACAATGAGCAGTTCTTC. This encodes CASSFGTGENNEQFF. Complete variable domain (other parts from reference TRBV11-2 and TRBJ2-1): EAGVAQSPRYKIIEKRQSVAFWCNPISGHATLYWYQQILGQGPKLLIQFQNNGVVDDSQLPKDRFSAERLKGVDSTLKIQPAKLEDSAVYLCASSFGTGENNEQFFGPGTRLTVL.

Note on this clonotype: Relative to the germline gene, one junction end is altered; a read error may explain this. V gene TRBV5-5 combines with J gene TRBJ2-7; 7 nucleotides agree with TRBD1. The CDR3 extends over 17 amino acids. Germline CDR1 reads SGHKS; CDR2 reads YYEKEE (reference sequence). CDR3 in DNA: TGTGTCAGCAGCGGTCCAGGGGGTGACCTTATGATGCGCGAGCAGTACTTC. This codes for CVSSGPGGDLMMREQYF.

This clonotype was observed a handful of times. This may be a read error, as it is one base from a much larger clone. The J gene is TRBJ2-1, the V gene TRBV7-9; 8 nucleotides agree with TRBD2. CDR1 is SEHNR, CDR2 FQNEAQ, per germline (reference sequence). Unmatched junction bases numbered 14, after V lost 5 bases and J lost 8 bases. The CDR3 sequence is 16 residues long. The CDR3 nucleotides are TGTGCCAGCAGCGCGTGGTGGACTAGCCCCGTCTATGAGCAGTTCTTC. It encodes CASSAWWTSPVYEQFF.